What follows are 9 T cell receptor beta chains derived from one specimen sequenced in a study of Tregs in tolerant kidney transplant recipients (dated by TCRdb to about 2019). The library was produced with the immunoSEQ multiplex PCR assay. TCRdb retrieved this table from immuneACCESS and kept in-frame rearrangements only. Not all clones are present; in checked studies, unresolved V genes account for under half, and no reason is known for the remainder. The sample data list tens of thousands of clones, and approximately 91% of these were observed just once. 0.39% of the sample lies in the top ten. Sample time point, as interpreted from the label and publication: blood sample drawn before combined kidney and bone marrow transplant. The material was CD4+ T cells from blood, obtained before the transplant. All receptors derive from a human donor who received a combined kidney and bone marrow transplant.

J is TRBJ1-5 and V is TRBV30; weak D call: TRBD1 (6 bases). The length of the CDR3 is 15 residues. V dropped 1 base and J dropped 2 bases, with 12 bases sitting between them. From germline, CDR1 is GTSNPN and CDR2 SVGIG (reference sequence). DNA of the CDR3: TGTGCCTGGAGTGCAGGGGTTCTGGGCAATCAGCCCCAGCATTTT. It specifies CAWSAGVLGNQPQHF.

This clone was observed once. The chain uses TRBV19 and TRBJ2-3; TRBD1 matches at 7 bases. CDR1 and CDR2 (germline): LNHDA, SQIVND (reference sequence). Trimming cost V 6 bases and J 2 bases; bases outside gene matches: 5. This CDR3 is 14 amino acids long. The CDR3 sequence: CASSGTAFTDTQYF. As DNA, the CDR3 is TGTGCCAGTAGCGGGACAGCGTTCACAGATACGCAGTATTTT.

The genes are TRBV7-3 and TRBJ2-3; 7 bases agree with TRBD2. The germline V gene has CDR1 SGHTA and CDR2 FQGTGA. V gave up 1 base and J gave up 0 bases; unmatched junction bases: 4. The CDR3 runs to 16 residues. The CDR3, as DNA: TGTGCCAGCAGCTTAATGGGTAGCGGGAGCACAGATACGCAGTATTTT. Residues: CASSLMGSGSTDTQYF.

The rearrangement joins TRBV11-1 to TRBJ2-7; D perhaps matches TRBD2 (6 bases). Germline loops: CDR1 SGHAT, CDR2 FQDESV (reference sequence). CDR3 size: 15 residues. Between the trimmed V and J ends, which lost 5 bases and 1 base, there was a span of 15 bases. CDR3 loop: CASSQPVGRSYEQYF. The DNA for the CDR3 is TGTGCCAGCAGCCAACCAGTGGGGAGGTCCTACGAGCAGTACTTC.

This clone was observed once. The rearrangement uses TRBV11-2 and TRBJ2-5; D remains ambiguous. Trimming shortened V by 3 bases and J by 1 base, and 12 bases separated the two germline ends. Germline CDR1 and CDR2: SGHAT and FQNNGV. This CDR3 spans 15 amino acids. CDR3 DNA: TGTGCCAGCAGCTTGGGCAGGCAACCCCAAGAGACCCAGTACTTC. Translated, it gives CASSLGRQPQETQYF.

This clone was observed once. The V gene is TRBV7-2, the J gene TRBJ2-7; D may be TRBD2 (6 bases). This CDR3 is 15 amino acids long. Germline V gene data show CDR1 as SGHTA and CDR2 as FQGNSA. V lost 2 bases and J 2 bases, leaving 13 bases between the germline ends. The DNA for the CDR3 is TGTGCCAGCAGCTTAATACGCGGGGCCACCTACGAGCAGTACTTC. Its translation: CASSLIRGATYEQYF.

The chain carries TRBV28 and TRBJ2-3; TRBD2 matches at 9 bases. Germline trimming cut 4 bases from V and 10 bases from J; bases unmatched to any gene: 9. The CDR3 has 14 residues. The V gene's germline CDR1 is MDHEN and CDR2 SYDVKM. CDR3 region: CASSSSGLAYAQYF. For the CDR3, the DNA is TGTGCCAGCAGTTCCTCGGGACTAGCTTATGCGCAGTATTTT.

This rearrangement joins TRBV28 to TRBJ2-7; 13 bases match TRBD2. Germline V lookup: CDR1 MDHEN, CDR2 SYDVKM. J gave up 2 bases and V 5 bases, and 6 bases lay outside the gene matches. This CDR3 region has 16 residues. Here the CDR3 reads CASSTRLAGGPYEQYF. CDR3 DNA: TGTGCCAGCAGTACCCGACTAGCGGGAGGCCCCTACGAGCAGTACTTC.

The genes are TRBV11-2 and TRBJ2-3, with TRBD2 matching 7 bases. J lost 6 bases, V lost 7 bases, and 16 bases had no gene match. The CDR3 is made up of 16 amino acids. Germline CDR1 reads SGHAT; CDR2 reads FQNNGV. CDR3 loop: CASTLMGGSSADTQYF. CDR3 nucleotide sequence: TGTGCCAGCACCCTCATGGGCGGGAGTAGCGCGGATACGCAGTATTTT.